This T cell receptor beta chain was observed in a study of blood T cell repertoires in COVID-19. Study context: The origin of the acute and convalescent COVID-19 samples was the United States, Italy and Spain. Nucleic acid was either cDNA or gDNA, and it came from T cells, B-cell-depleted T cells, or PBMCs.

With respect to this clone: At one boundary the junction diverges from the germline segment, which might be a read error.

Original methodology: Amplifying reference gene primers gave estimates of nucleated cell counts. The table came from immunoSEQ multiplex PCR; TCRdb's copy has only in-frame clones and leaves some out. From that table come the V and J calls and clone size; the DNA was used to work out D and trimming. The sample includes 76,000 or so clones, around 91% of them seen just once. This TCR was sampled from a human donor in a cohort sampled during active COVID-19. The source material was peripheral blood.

In DNA, the CDR3 is TGTGCCAGCGGCCAAGGAGAACGTCTTCGGAATGAAAAACTGTTTTTT. Its translation: CASGQGERLRNEKLFF. The chain carries TRBV14 and TRBJ1-4; D gene ambiguous. Germline CDR1 and CDR2: SGHDN and FVKESK. The CDR3 extends over 16 amino acids.